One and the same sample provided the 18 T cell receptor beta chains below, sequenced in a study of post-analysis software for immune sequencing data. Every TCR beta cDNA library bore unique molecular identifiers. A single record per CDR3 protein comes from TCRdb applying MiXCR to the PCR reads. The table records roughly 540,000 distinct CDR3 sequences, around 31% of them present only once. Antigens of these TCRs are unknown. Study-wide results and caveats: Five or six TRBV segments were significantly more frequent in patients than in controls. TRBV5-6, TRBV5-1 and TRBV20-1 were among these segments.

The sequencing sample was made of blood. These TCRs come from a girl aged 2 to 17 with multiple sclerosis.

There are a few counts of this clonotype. In DNA, the CDR3 is TGCGCCAGCTCCCGCGGGTGGTCCAGGTTCTCTCCCTGCTCCTACGAGCAGTACTTC. Protein sequence: CASSRGWSRFSPCSYEQYF. The chain has TRBV5-1 and TRBJ2-7, with a weak D call TRBD2 (5 bases). V was cut by 7 bases and J by 0 bases, with 29 bases left in between. The germline V gene has CDR1 SGHRS and CDR2 YFSETQ. The CDR3 is made up of 19 amino acids.

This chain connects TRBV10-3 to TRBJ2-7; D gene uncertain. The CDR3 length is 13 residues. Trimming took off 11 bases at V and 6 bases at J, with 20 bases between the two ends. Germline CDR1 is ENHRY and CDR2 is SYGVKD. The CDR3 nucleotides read TGTGCCGTCTCACCCTCGATCCTAGGCGAGCAGTACTTC. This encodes CAVSPSILGEQYF.

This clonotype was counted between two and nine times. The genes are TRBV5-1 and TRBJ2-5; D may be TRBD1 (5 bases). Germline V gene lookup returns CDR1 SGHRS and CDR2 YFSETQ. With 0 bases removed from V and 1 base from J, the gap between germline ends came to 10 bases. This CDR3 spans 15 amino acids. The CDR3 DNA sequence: TGCGCCAGCAGCTTGGCGACAGCTGTCCAAGAGACCCAGTACTTC. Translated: CASSLATAVQETQYF.

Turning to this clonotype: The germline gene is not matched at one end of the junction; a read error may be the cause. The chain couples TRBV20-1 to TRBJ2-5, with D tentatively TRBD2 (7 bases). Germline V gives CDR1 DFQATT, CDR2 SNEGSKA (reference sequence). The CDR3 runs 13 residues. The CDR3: CSVGGAYQEAQYF. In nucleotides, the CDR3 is TGCAGTGTTGGGGGGGCTTACCAAGAGGCCCAGTACTTC.

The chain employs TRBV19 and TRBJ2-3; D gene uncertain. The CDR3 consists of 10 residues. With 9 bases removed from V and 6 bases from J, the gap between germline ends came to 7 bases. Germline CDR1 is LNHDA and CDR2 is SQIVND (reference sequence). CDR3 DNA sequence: TGTGCCAGGCTATGGGATACGCAGTATTTT. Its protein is CARLWDTQYF.

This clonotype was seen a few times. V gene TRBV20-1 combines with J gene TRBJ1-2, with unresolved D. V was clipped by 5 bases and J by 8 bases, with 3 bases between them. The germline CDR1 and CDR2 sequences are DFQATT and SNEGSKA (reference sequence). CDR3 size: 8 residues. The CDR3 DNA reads TGCAGTGCTGGGGGCTACACCTTC. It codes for CSAGGYTF.

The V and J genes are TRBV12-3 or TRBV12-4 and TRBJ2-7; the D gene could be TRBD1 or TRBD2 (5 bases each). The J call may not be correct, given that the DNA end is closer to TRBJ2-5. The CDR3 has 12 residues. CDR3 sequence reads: CASSEERGTQYF. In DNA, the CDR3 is TGTGCCAGCAGTGAGGAGAGGGGGACCCAGTACTTC.

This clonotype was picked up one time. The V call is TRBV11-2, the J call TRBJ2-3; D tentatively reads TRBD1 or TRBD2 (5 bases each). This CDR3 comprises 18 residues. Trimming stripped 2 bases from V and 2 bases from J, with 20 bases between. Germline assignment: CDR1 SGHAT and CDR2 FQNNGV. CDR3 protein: CASSLFPKSGLSTDTQYF. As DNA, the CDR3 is TGTGCCAGCAGCTTATTCCCTAAATCGGGGCTCTCCACAGATACGCAGTATTTT.

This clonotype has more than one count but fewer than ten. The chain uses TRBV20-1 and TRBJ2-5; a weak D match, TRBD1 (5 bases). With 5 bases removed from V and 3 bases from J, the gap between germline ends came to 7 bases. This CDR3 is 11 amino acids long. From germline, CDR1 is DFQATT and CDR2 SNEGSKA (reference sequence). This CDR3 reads CSAAREETQYF. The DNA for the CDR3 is TGCAGTGCTGCCAGGGAAGAGACCCAGTACTTC.

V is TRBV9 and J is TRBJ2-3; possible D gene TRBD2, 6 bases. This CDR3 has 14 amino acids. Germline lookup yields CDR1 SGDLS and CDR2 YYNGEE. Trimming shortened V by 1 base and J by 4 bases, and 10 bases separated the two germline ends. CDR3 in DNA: TGTGCCAGCAGCGTAATCGGGGGATCAGATACGCAGTATTTT. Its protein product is CASSVIGGSDTQYF.

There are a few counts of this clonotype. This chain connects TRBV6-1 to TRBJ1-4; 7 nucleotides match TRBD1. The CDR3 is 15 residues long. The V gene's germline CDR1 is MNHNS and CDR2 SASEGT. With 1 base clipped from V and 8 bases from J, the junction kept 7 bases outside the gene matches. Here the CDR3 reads CASSEGRFRGEKLFF. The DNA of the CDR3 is TGTGCCAGCAGTGAAGGCCGATTCAGGGGGGAAAAACTGTTTTTT.

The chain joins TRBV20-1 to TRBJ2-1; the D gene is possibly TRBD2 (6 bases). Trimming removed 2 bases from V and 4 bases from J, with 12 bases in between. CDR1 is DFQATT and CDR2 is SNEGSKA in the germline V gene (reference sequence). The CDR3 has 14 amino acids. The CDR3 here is CSARRRASYNEQFF. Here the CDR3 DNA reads TGCAGTGCTAGACGGAGGGCCTCGTACAATGAGCAGTTCTTC.

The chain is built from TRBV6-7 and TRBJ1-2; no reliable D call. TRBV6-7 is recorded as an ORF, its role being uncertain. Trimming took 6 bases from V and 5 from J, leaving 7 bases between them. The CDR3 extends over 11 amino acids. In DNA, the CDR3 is TGTGCCAGCAGGATTTCTTATGGCTACACCTTC. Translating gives CASRISYGYTF.

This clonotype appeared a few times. DNA of the CDR3: TGTGCCAGCAGTTCTTCCGGGACACCCATCACAGATACGCAGTATTTT. Translation gives CASSSSGTPITDTQYF. The rearrangement links TRBV6-5 to TRBJ2-3, with a possible D match to TRBD1 (6 bases). Trimming took 4 bases from V and 2 from J, leaving 16 bases between them. Germline values: CDR1 MNHEY, CDR2 SVGAGI. This CDR3 has 16 amino acids.

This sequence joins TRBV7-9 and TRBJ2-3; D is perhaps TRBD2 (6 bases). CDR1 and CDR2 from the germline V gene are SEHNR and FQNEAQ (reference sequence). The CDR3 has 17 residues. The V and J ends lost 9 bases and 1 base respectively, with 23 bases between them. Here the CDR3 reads CASKNWDSGYGTDTQYF. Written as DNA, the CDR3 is TGTGCCAGTAAAAATTGGGACTCCGGCTACGGCACAGATACGCAGTATTTT.

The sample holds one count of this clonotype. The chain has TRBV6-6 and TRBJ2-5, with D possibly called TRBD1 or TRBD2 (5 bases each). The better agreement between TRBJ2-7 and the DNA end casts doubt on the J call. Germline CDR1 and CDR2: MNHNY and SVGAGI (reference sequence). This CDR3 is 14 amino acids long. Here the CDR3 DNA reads TGTGCCAGCTCTTTCTCGGACACTAGATACGAGCAGTACTTC. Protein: CASSFSDTRYEQYF.

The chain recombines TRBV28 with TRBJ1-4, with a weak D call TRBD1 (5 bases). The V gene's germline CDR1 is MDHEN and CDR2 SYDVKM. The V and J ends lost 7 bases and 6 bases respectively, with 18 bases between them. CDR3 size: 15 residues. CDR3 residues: CASTRTDTFDEKLFF. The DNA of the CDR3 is TGTGCCAGCACCCGGACGGACACCTTTGATGAAAAACTGTTTTTT. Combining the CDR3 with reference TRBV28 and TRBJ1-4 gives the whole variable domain DVKVTQSSRYLVKRTGEKVFLECVQDMDHENMFWYRQDPGLGLRLIYFSYDVKMKEKGDIPEGYSVSREKKERFSLILESASTNQTSMYLCASTRTDTFDEKLFFGSGTQLSVL.

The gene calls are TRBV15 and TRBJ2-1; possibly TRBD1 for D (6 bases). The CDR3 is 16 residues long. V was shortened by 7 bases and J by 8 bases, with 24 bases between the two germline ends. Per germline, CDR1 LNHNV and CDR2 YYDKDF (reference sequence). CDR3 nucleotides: TGTGCCACCACCGCAGCAATGGGGGCAGACAATGATGAGCAGTTCTTC. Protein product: CATTAAMGADNDEQFF.